This T cell receptor (beta chain) was sequenced during a study of shared clonotypes between healthy human individuals. Across the whole study: For every donor, three CD4 naive, three CD4 memory, two CD8 naive and one CD8 memory plates were used.

Using about 0.2 ug DNA, some 30,000 T cell genomes, the sorted-subset replicate PCRs were run. The repertoire was sequenced with immunoSEQ multiplex PCR; TCRdb's copy has only in-frame clones and lacks some. This sample has 850,000 to 1,100,000 clones, with 77% found just once. Germline-derived CDR1 and CDR2 are SGHNT and YYREEE (reference sequence). This CDR3 is 12 amino acids long. Deletions cut 0 bases from V and 11 bases from J, with 11 bases between. The rearrangement uses TRBV5-4 and TRBJ1-2; D call uncertain. The receptor was isolated from a young man in good health. Some clones in this sample may be carry-over from other donors' samples. The specimen sequenced was memory CD4+ T cells from PBMCs. The sample's subset: CD45RA-negative fraction. CDR3 loop: CASSLGPDQYTF. In nucleotides, the CDR3 is TGTGCCAGCAGCTTGGGTCCGGACCAATACACCTTC. Together with reference TRBV5-4 and TRBJ1-2, the CDR3 gives the full variable domain: ETGVTQSPTHLIKTRGQQVTLRCSSQSGHNTVSWYQQALGQGPQFIFQYYREEENGRGNFPPRFSGLQFPNYSSELNVNALELDDSALYLCASSLGPDQYTFGSGTRLTVV.